This is a list of T cell receptor beta chains from one sample in a study of vaccination and CD4 T cells after COVID-19. Their antigen targets remain unknown. TCRdb independently ran MiXCR on the PCR reads; one entry per CDR3 protein. The sample lists some 18,000 distinct CDR3 sequences; 45% to 70% were seen once. Sample: CD4+ T cells from blood, cultured in vitro. These TCRs come from a human donor who had recovered from COVID-19. Both conserved end residues are part of each CDR3.

J | V | CDR3
TRBJ1-2 | TRBV28 | CASSLLSPVEEGGYTF
TRBJ1-3 | TRBV9 | CASSVGGYGNTIYF
TRBJ1-6 | TRBV28 | CASSLWLDRGRYNSPPHF
TRBJ1-6 | TRBV20-1 | CSATQGELDSPLHF
TRBJ2-5 | TRBV30 | CAWGAGTQYF
TRBJ2-3 | TRBV10-1 | CATGPGSGADTQYF
TRBJ1-2 | TRBV5-4 | CASSERGSHIYGYTF
TRBJ2-7 | TRBV6-2/TRBV6-3 | CASSSSTSGIFSYEQYF
TRBJ1-5 | TRBV6-5 | CASSSGSASNQPQHF
TRBJ2-2 | TRBV20-1 | CSARGDLNTGELFF
TRBJ1-2 | TRBV6-1 | CASRSGINYGYTF
TRBJ2-1 | TRBV6-2/TRBV6-3 | CASSGGLAGGPGNDQFF
TRBJ2-5 | TRBV20-1 | CSARGGAETQYF
TRBJ2-5 | TRBV27 | CASSLAGVLSETQYF
TRBJ2-1 | TRBV2 | CASSVRRGGGNEQFF
TRBJ1-5 | TRBV27 | CASSFLSNSNQPQHF